The clone carrying this TCR beta chain has just a few counts. This specimen comes from a study of regulatory T cells in long-lasting Graves disease. Building of the TCR beta libraries involved iRepertoire HTBI primers and Arm-PCR of CDR3 regions. Using its own MiXCR run on the multiplex PCR reads, TCRdb lists one record per CDR3 protein. Among 680,000 or so distinct CDR3 sequences listed, about 16% were seen once. Specified time point: newly diagnosed GD, antithyroid drugs for less than 3 months. The TCR library was made from RNA extracted from PBMCs. Germline values: CDR1 DFQATT, CDR2 SNEGSKA (reference sequence). The CDR3 sequence is 12 residues long. V dropped 1 base and J dropped 6 bases, with 8 bases sitting between them. The sample also formed part of further work on T cells in Graves' hyperthyroidism and ophthalmopathy.

The V call is TRBV20-1, the J call TRBJ2-3; D is uncertain. The specimen was peripheral blood mononuclear cells (PBMCs), collected at new diagnosis, from a patient treated with antithyroid drugs. The receptor's source is a woman aged 25 to 39 with Graves disease. This CDR3 is CSARVDSDTQYF. CDR3 bases: TGCAGTGCTAGAGTCGACTCGGATACGCAGTATTTT.